This TCR beta chain was recovered during a study of shared clonotypes between healthy human individuals. Nashville, Tennessee was home to all donors, each a Caucasian adult. V lost 1 base, J lost 2 bases, and 16 bases lay in between. CDR3 length: 17 amino acids. Germline CDR1 SEHNR, CDR2 FQNEAQ (reference sequence). Repertoires were generated with immunoSEQ multiplex PCR, while TCRdb's copy carries only in-frame clones and drops some. The table has about 1,500,000 clones, about 96% seen once; the top ten hold roughly 1.1%. The J gene is TRBJ2-3, the V gene TRBV7-9, with D unresolved. Sequencing input: naive CD4+ T cells sorted from blood. Noted subset: CD45RA+ positively selected. The receptor was derived from a man aged 25 to 40 in good health. The CDR3 sequence is CASSLGTARQHTDTQYF. Written as DNA, the CDR3 is TGTGCCAGCAGCTTAGGGACCGCCAGGCAACACACAGATACGCAGTATTTT.